There are many counts of the clone carrying this TCR beta chain. Hyperthyroidism patients were newly diagnosed, had disease duration under 2 months, and were aged 18 to 65 years. This record belongs to a study of T cells in Graves' hyperthyroidism and ophthalmopathy. Overall study: The authors collected peripheral blood at initial diagnosis, before any treatment.

Trimming left V 5 bases short and J 3 bases short, with 10 bases between. This CDR3 contains 13 residues. Template material for amplifying TCR beta CDR3 regions consisted of RNA transcripts. The TCR CDR3 first-round RT-PCR relied on the HTBI primer set. MiXCR was run by TCRdb on the multiplex PCR reads, yielding one entry per CDR3 protein. The table records approximately 590,000 distinct CDR3 sequences, 15% to 18% of them present only once. The sample consisted of blood. This receptor was obtained from a woman aged 25 to 39 with Graves' hyperthyroidism. V gene TRBV12-3 or TRBV12-4 combines with J gene TRBJ1-2, with D tentatively TRBD1 (5 bases). The CDR3 sequence is CASSQGTDYGYTF. The DNA of the CDR3 is TGTGCCAGCAGTCAAGGGACGGACTATGGCTACACCTTC.